This T cell receptor beta chain was identified during a study of blood T cell repertoires in COVID-19 (dated by TCRdb to 2020 to 2021). About the full investigation: Samples from collaborators originated in the United States, Italy and Spain and spanned both the acute and convalescent phases of COVID-19. The repertoires were made available in a free public database intended to serve as a resource for research on the immune response to SARS-CoV-2. Samples came from the ongoing ImmuneRACE study (first 160 participants) plus 1,254 subjects from 6 global collaborators. Sample metadata almost always included a de-identified subject ID, COVID-19 status, age in years and sex. The material from the prospective study consisted of cDNA or gDNA derived from T cells, B-cell-depleted T cells, or PBMCs. Deeply sampled blood TCRbeta repertoires from subjects exposed to, actively infected with, or recovered from COVID-19 were included in the dataset. Where available, HLA class I and class II types were taken from metadata supplied by the sample provider and were not determined by assay-based typing. The study at large found these results: The quantity of clinical and demographic metadata differed by source and by participant and was supplied without curation.

TCRbeta CDR3 regions were amplified from genomic DNA by means of the immunoSEQ Assay, a bias-controlled multiplex PCR. As for the original processing: Within the assay, amplification of reference gene primers was used to estimate how many nucleated cells each sample contained. Sequence reads were collapsed and filtered to measure the absolute abundance of every unique TCRbeta CDR3 rearrangement. For each sample, productive Simpson clonality was calculated as the square root of Simpson's diversity index across productive rearrangements. The table comes from immuneACCESS by way of TCRdb, which keeps in-frame sequences with V and J called. Part of the clones is missing from these tables; in studies checked, under half for an unresolved V gene and the rest for unknown reasons. For V, J and clone size, that table is used; D and trimming come from the DNA. The sample data list tens of thousands of clones, and 75% to 85% of these were observed just once. The biggest ten clones account for approximately 5.7% of the sample.

Trimming costs V 0 bases and J 14 bases, and their ends lie 16 bases apart. CDR3 length: 13 amino acids, cysteine to phenylalanine. Only CDR3 DNA remains: 39 bases, in frame from the first base. Via the germline V gene, CDR1 is MNHNS and CDR2 SASEGT. In regard to this clone: The target of this receptor is not known. No much larger clone exists at a distance of one base, and base qualities are not known.

Each collaborating institution followed its own protocols to collect whole blood in K2EDTA tubes. For TCRbeta analysis, collaborators shipped samples in one of three forms: frozen whole blood, isolated PBMCs, or DNA extracted from either of those sample types. The source material was peripheral blood. This receptor was obtained from a woman in her sixties or seventies with acute or convalescent COVID-19. This sequence uses TRBV6-1 and TRBJ1-2; a tentative D call is TRBD1 (6 bases match). The CDR3 is CASSEAGRGRSTF. The bases are TGTGCCAGCAGTGAAGCCGGCAGGGGAAGATCTACCTTC.